This TCR beta chain was sequenced during a study of blood T cell repertoires in COVID-19. Grouping used clinical history reported by participants in a survey and questionnaire. Two consecutive negative NP/OP PCR tests, clearance, or resolved symptoms defined Cohort 3 recovery. The CDR3 spans 13 residues. Trimming pared 2 bases from V and 5 bases from J, leaving 11 bases between. Germline values: CDR1 SGHRS, CDR2 YFSETQ. TCRdb keeps only in-frame clones here, not all; method: immunoSEQ multiplex PCR. The repertoire holds some 200,000 clones, about 86% seen once, with roughly 6.9% in the top ten. This clonotype was sampled from a man aged 40-50 years who had recovered from COVID-19. The specimen sequenced was PBMCs or T cells enriched from blood (not recorded which). The chain links TRBV5-1 to TRBJ2-7, with D perhaps TRBD2 (6 bases). This chain's CDR3 is CASSLRQRDEQYF. CDR3 coding DNA: TGCGCCAGCAGCTTACGACAGCGGGACGAGCAGTACTTC. The full variable domain, rest sourced from reference TRBV5-1 and TRBJ2-7, is KAGVTQTPRYLIKTRGQQVTLSCSPISGHRSVSWYQQTPGQGLQFLFEYFSETQRNKGNFPGRFSGRQFSNSRSEMNVSTLELGDSALYLCASSLRQRDEQYFGPGTRLTVT.